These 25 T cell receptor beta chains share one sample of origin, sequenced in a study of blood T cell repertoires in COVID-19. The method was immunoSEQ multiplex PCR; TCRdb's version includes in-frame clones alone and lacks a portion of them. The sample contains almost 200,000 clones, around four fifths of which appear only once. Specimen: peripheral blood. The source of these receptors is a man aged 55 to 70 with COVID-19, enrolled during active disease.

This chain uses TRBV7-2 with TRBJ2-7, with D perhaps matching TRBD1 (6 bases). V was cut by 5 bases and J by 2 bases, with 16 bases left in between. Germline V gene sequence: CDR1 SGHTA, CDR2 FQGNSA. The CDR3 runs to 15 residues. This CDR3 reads CASSTNARGPYEQYF. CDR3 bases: TGTGCCAGCAGCACCAATGCCAGGGGCCCCTACGAGCAGTACTTC.

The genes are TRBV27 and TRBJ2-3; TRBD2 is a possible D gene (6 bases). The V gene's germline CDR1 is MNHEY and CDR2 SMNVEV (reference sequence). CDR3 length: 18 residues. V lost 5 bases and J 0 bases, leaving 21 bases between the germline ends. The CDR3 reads CASSPSIGRTPSTDTQYF. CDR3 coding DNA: TGTGCCAGCAGTCCCTCGATAGGGAGGACCCCTAGCACAGATACGCAGTATTTT.

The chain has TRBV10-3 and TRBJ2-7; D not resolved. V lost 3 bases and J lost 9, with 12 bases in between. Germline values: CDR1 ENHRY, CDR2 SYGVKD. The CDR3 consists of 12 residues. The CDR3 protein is CAISEFQAAQYF. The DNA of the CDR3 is TGTGCCATCAGTGAATTTCAAGCCGCGCAGTACTTC.

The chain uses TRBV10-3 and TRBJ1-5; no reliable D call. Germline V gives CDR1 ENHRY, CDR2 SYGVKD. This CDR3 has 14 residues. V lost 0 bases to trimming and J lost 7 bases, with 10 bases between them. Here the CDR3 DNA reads TGTGCCATCAGTGAGTCGGTTCCGGGACAGCCCCAGCATTTT. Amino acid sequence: CAISESVPGQPQHF.

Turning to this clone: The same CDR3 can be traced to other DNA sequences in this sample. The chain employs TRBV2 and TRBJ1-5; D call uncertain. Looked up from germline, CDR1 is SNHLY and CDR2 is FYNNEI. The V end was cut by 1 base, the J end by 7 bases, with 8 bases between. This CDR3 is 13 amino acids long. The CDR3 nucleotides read TGTGCCAGCAGTGAAGGGCGGAGGCAGCCCCAGCATTTT. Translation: CASSEGRRQPQHF. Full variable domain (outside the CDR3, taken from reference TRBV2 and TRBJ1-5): EPEVTQTPSHQVTQMGQEVILRCVPISNHLYFYWYRQILGQKVEFLVSFYNNEISEKSEIFDDQFSVERPDGSNFTLKIRSTKLEDSAMYFCASSEGRRQPQHFGDGTRLSIL.

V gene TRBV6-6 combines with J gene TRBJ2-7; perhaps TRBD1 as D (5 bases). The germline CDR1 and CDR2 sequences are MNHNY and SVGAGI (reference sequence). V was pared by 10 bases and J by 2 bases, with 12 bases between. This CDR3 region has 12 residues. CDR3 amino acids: CATTDIAYEQYF. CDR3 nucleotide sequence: TGTGCCACTACGGACATAGCCTACGAGCAGTACTTC.

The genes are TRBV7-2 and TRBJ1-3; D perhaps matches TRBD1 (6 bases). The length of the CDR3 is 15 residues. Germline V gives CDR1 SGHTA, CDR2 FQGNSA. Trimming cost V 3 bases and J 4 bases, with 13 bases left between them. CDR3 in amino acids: CASSLGGAVGNTIYF. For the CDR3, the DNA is TGTGCCAGCAGCTTGGGGGGGGCTGTCGGAAACACCATATATTTT.

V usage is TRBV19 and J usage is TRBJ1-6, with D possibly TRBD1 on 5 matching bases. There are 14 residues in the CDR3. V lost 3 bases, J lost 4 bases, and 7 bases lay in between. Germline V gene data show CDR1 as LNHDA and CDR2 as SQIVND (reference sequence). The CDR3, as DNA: TGTGCCAGTAGTATTCGACAGTATAATTCACCCCTCCACTTT. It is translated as CASSIRQYNSPLHF.

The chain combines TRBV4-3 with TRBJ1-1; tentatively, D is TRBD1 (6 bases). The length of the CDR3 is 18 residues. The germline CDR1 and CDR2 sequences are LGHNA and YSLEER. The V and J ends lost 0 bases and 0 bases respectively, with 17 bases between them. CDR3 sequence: CASSQDRDRLSMNTEAFF. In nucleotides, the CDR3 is TGCGCCAGCAGCCAAGACCGAGACAGGCTAAGCATGAACACTGAAGCTTTCTTT.

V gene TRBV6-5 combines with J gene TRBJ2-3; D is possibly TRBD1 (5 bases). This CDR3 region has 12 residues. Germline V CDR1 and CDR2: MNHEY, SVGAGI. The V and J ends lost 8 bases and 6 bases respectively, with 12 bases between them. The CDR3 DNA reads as TGTGCCAGCGGAAGGGGATCCGATACGCAGTATTTT. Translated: CASGRGSDTQYF.

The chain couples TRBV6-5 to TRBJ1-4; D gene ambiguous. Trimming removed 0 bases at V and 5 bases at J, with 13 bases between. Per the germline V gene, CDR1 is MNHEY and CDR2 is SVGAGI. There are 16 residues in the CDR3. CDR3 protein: CASSYSSQVPNEKLFF. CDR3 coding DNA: TGTGCCAGCAGTTACTCGAGCCAGGTCCCCAATGAAAAACTGTTTTTT.

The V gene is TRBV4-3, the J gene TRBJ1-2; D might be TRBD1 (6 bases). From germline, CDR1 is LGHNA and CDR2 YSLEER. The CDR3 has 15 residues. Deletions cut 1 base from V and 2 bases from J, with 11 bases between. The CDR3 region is CASSQVIQGNYGYTF. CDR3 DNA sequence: TGCGCCAGCAGCCAAGTAATACAGGGCAACTATGGCTACACCTTC.

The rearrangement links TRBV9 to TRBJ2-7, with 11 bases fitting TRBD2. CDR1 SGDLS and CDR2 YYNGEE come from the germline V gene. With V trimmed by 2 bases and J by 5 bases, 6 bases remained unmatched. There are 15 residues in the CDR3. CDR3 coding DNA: TGTGCCAGCAGCGTTGGGACTAGCGGCAGAAACGAGCAGTACTTC. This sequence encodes CASSVGTSGRNEQYF.

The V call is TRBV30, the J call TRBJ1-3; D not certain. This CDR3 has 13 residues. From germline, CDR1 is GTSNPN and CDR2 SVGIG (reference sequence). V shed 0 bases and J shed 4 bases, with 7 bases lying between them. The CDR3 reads CAWSVSEGNTIYF. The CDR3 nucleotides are TGTGCCTGGAGTGTGAGCGAAGGAAACACCATATATTTT.

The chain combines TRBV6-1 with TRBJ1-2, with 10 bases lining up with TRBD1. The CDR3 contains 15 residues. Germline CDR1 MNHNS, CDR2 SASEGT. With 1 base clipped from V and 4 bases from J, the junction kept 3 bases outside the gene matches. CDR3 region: CASSEEGQGIYGYTF. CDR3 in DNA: TGTGCCAGCAGTGAAGAGGGACAGGGGATCTATGGCTACACCTTC.

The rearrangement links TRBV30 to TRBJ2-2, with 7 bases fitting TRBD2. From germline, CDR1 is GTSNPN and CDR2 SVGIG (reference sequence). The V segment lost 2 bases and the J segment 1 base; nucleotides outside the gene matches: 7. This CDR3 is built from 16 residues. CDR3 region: CAWSRLAEGNTGELFF. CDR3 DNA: TGTGCCTGGAGTAGGCTAGCGGAAGGGAACACCGGGGAGCTGTTTTTT.

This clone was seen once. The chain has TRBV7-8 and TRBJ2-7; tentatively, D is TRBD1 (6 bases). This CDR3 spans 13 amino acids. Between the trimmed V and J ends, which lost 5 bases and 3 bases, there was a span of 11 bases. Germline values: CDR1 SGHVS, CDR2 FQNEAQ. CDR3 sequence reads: CASSRDTLYEQYF. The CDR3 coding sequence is TGTGCCAGCAGCCGGGACACCCTCTACGAGCAGTACTTC.

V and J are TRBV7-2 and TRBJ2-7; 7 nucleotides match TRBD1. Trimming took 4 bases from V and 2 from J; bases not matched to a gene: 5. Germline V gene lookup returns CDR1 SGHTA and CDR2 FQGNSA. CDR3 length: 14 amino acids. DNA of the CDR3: TGTGCCAGCAGCTCACAGGGGTACACCTACGAGCAGTACTTC. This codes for CASSSQGYTYEQYF.

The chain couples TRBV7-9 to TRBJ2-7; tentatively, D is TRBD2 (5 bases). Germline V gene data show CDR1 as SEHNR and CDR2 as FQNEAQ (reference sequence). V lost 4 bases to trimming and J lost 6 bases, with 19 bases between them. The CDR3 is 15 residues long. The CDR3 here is CASSWENLDSTEQYF. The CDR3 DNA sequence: TGTGCCAGCAGCTGGGAGAACCTGGACTCAACCGAGCAGTACTTC. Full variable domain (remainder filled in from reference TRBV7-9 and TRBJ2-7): DTGVSQNPRHKITKRGQNVTFRCDPISEHNRLYWYRQTLGQGPEFLTYFQNEAQLEKSRLLSDRFSAERPKGSFSTLEIQRTEQGDSAMYLCASSWENLDSTEQYFGPGTRLTVT.

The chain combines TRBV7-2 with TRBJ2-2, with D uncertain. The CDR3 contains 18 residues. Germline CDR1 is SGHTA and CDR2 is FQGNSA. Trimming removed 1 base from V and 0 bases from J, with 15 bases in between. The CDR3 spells CASSLELLSGANTGELFF. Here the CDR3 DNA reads TGTGCCAGCAGCTTAGAGCTATTGTCAGGCGCGAACACCGGGGAGCTGTTTTTT.

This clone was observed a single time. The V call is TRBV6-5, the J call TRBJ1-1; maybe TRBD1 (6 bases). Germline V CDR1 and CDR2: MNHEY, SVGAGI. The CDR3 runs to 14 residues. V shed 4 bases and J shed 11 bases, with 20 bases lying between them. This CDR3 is CASSWTAGSDGAFF. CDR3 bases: TGTGCCAGCAGTTGGACAGCCGGGTCTGATGGGGCTTTCTTT.

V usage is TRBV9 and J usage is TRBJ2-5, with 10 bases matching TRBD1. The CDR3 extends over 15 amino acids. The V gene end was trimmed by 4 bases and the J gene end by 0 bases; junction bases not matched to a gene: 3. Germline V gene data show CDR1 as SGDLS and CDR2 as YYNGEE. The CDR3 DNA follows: TGTGCCAGCAGCCGGGACAGGGGTTACCAAGAGACCCAGTACTTC. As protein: CASSRDRGYQETQYF.

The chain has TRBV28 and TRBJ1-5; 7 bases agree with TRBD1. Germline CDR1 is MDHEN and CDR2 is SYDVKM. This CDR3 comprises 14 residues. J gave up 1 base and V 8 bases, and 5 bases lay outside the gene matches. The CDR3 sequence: CASLQGGSNQPQHF. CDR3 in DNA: TGTGCCAGCCTCCAGGGGGGCAGCAATCAGCCCCAGCATTTT.

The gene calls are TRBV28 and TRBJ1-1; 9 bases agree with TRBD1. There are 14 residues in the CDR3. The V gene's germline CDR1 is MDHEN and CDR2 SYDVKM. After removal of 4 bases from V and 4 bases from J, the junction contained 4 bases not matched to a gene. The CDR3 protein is CASSSQGATTEAFF. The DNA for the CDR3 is TGTGCCAGCAGTTCACAGGGGGCGACCACTGAAGCTTTCTTT.

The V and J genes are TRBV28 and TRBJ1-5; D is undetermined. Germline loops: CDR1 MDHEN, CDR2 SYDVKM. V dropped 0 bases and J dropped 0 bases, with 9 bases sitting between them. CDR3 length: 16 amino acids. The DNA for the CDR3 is TGTGCCAGCAGTTTATGGGGCCATAATAGCAATCAGCCCCAGCATTTT. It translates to CASSLWGHNSNQPQHF.